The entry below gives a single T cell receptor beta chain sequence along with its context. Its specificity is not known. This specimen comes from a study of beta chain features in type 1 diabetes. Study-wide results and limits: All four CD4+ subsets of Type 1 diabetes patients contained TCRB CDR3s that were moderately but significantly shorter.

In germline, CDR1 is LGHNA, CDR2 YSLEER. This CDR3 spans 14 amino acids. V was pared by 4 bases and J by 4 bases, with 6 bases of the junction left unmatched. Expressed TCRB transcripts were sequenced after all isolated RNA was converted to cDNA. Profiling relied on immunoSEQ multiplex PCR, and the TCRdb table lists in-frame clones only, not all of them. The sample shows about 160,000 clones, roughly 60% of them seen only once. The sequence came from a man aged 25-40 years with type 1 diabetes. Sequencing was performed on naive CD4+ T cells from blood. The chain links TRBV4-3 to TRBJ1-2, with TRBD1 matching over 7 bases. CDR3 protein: CASSRLQGSYGYTF. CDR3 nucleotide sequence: TGCGCCAGCAGCCGCCTACAGGGGTCCTATGGCTACACCTTC.